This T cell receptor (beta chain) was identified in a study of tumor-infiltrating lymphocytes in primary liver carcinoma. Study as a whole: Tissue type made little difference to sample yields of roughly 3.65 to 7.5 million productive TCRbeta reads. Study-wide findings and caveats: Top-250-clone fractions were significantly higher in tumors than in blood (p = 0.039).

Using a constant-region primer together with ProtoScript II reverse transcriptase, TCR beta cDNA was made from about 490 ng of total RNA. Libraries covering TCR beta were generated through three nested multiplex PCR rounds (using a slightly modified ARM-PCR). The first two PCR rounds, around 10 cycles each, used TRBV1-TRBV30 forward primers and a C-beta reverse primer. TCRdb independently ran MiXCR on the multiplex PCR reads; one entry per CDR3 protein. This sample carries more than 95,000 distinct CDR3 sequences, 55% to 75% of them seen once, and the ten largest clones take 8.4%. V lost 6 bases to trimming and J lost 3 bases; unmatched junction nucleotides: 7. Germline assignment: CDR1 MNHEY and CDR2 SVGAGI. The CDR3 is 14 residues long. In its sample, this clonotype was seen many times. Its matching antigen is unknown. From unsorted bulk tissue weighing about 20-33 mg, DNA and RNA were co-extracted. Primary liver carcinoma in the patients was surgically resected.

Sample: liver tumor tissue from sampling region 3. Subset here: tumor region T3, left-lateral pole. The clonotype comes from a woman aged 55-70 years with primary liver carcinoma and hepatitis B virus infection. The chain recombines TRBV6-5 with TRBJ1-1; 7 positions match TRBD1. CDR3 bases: TGTGCCAGCAGGACGACAGGGTGGGACACTGAAGCTTTCTTT. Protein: CASRTTGWDTEAFF.